These 4 T cell receptor beta chains came from one sample sequenced in a study of technical replicates of blood from a few donors (dated by TCRdb to about 2017). The library was made by the immunoSEQ multiplex PCR assay. Entries here come from immuneACCESS through TCRdb and include only in-frame sequences with V and J called. Some clones fail to appear in such tables; in the studies checked, an unresolved V gene covers under half of the shortfall, and the cause of the remainder is unknown. This sample is represented by 95,000 to 100,000 clones; roughly 95% of them were singletons. In total, the top ten clones hold approximately 0.21% of the sample. The sequencing sample was made of T cells isolated from PBMCs. All receptors derive from a human donor in good health.

The V gene is TRBV19, the J gene TRBJ2-1; 11 nucleotides align to TRBD2. This CDR3 is 14 amino acids long. Losses at the gene ends were 9 bases for V and 3 bases for J; bases not matched to a gene: 4. Germline assignment: CDR1 LNHDA and CDR2 SQIVND (reference sequence). The CDR3 region is CASGLAGFYNEQFF. As DNA, the CDR3 is TGTGCCAGCGGACTAGCGGGTTTCTACAATGAGCAGTTCTTC.

This chain connects TRBV18 to TRBJ1-5; the D gene is possibly TRBD1 (6 bases). V gave up 3 bases and J gave up 1 base, with 7 bases separating them. CDR1 KGHSH and CDR2 LQKENI come from the germline V gene. The CDR3 runs 14 residues. The CDR3 region has the DNA TGTGCCAGCTCACCCCAGGGGAGCAATCAGCCCCAGCATTTT. It translates to CASSPQGSNQPQHF. The whole variable domain, remainder taken from reference TRBV18 and TRBJ1-5, is NAGVMQNPRHLVRRRGQEARLRCSPMKGHSHVYWYRQLPEEGLKFMVYLQKENIIDESGMPKERFSAEFPKEGPSILRIQQVVRGDSAAYFCASSPQGSNQPQHFGDGTRLSIL.

The V call is TRBV5-1, the J call TRBJ1-1; the D gene is possibly TRBD1 (6 bases). This CDR3 is built from 16 residues. The germline gives CDR1 SGHRS, CDR2 YFSETQ. The germline V and J ends were trimmed by 1 base and 0 bases, with 13 bases remaining between them. CDR3 bases: TGCGCCAGCAGCTTGAAGGCAGGGGTCATGAACACTGAAGCTTTCTTT. Its protein product is CASSLKAGVMNTEAFF.

The chain recombines TRBV7-9 with TRBJ1-5; D possibly corresponds to TRBD1 (5 bases). V was pared by 2 bases and J by 9 bases, with 20 bases between. Germline assignment: CDR1 SEHNR and CDR2 FQNEAQ (reference sequence). CDR3 length equals 16 residues. The DNA of the CDR3 is TGTGCCAGCAGCTTATACACAGGTGTTCTCCCTACGCCCCAGCATTTT. Its protein product is CASSLYTGVLPTPQHF.